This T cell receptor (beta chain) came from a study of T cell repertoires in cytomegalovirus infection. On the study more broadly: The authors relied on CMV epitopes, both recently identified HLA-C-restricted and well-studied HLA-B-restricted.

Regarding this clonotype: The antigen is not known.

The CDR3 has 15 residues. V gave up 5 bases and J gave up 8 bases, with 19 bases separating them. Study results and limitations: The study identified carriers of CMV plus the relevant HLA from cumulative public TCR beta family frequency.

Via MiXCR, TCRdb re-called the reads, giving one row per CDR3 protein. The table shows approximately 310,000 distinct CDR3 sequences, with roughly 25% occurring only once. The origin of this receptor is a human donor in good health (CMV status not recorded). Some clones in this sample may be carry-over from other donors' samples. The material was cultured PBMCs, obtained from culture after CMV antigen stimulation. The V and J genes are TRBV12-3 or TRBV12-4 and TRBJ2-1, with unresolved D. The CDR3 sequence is CASSAVVGLQDEQFF. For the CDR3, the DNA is TGTGCCAGCAGTGCCGTGGTGGGGTTACAAGATGAGCAGTTCTTC.